One sample yielded the 4 T cell receptor beta chains listed below, sequenced in a study of blood T cell repertoires in COVID-19. Assay used: immunoSEQ multiplex PCR; TCRdb lists only in-frame clones, some missing. The table includes 130,000 or so clones, around four fifths detected once. The sequenced material came from PBMCs or T cells enriched from blood (not recorded which). These receptors all come from a man between 35 and 55 years old with acute COVID-19.

The chain uses TRBV7-2 and TRBJ2-3; D may be TRBD2 (5 bases). Germline loops: CDR1 SGHTA, CDR2 FQGNSA. V shed 6 bases and J shed 2 bases, with 15 bases lying between them. The CDR3 consists of 15 residues. The CDR3 DNA sequence: TGTGCCAGCAGGGGTCGCGGCGGACTCACAGATACGCAGTATTTT. This sequence encodes CASRGRGGLTDTQYF.

The chain joins TRBV5-1 to TRBJ1-6; a possible D gene is TRBD1 (6 bases). This CDR3 comprises 15 residues. Germline CDR1 and CDR2: SGHRS and YFSETQ. V lost 1 base and J 10 bases, leaving 15 bases between the germline ends. The CDR3 bases are TGCGCCAGCAGCTTGTATACAGGGAGGGACTCACCCCTCCACTTT. Amino acid sequence: CASSLYTGRDSPLHF.

The V and J genes are TRBV6-5 and TRBJ1-6; a possible D gene is TRBD1 (5 bases). This CDR3 contains 15 residues. The V and J ends lost 6 bases and 6 bases respectively, with 15 bases between them. The germline CDR1 and CDR2 sequences are MNHEY and SVGAGI. The CDR3 nucleotides are TGTGCCAGCAGGAAGGGACTGTCGGCTAATTCACCCCTCCACTTT. Amino acids: CASRKGLSANSPLHF.

This chain links TRBV9 with TRBJ1-1; TRBD1 matches at 8 bases. The CDR3 covers 14 residues. V dropped 0 bases and J dropped 5; count of bases not matched to a gene: 3. From germline, CDR1 is SGDLS and CDR2 YYNGEE. The CDR3 loop is CASSVAGGGTEAFF. Here the CDR3 DNA reads TGTGCCAGCAGCGTAGCAGGGGGCGGGACTGAAGCTTTCTTT.